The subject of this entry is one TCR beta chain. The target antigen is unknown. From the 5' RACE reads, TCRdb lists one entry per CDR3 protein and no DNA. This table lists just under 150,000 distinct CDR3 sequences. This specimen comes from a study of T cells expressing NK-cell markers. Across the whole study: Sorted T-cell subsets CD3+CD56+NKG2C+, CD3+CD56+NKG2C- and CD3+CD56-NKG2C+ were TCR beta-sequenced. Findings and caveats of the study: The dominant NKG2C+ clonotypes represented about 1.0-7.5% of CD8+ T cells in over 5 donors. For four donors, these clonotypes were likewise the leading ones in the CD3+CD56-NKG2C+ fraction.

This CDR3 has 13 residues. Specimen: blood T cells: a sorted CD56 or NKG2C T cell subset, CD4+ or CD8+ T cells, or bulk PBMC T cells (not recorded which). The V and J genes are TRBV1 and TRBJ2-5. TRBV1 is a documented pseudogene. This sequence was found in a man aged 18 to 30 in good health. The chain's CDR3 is CTSSQLEQETQYF.